These 29 T cell receptor beta chains came from one sample sequenced in a study of T cell changes during pregnancy in multiple sclerosis. Libraries were prepared by immunoSEQ multiplex PCR; TCRdb keeps only in-frame clonotypes and omits some of them. In the table there are tens of thousands of clones, over 75% of which are singletons. Source: CD8+ T cells from peripheral blood mononuclear cells, taken before pregnancy. Receptor source: a female donor with multiple sclerosis, enrolled in a pregnancy study.

This chain uses TRBV6-5 with TRBJ1-2; TRBD1 agrees at 9 bases. J gave up 8 bases and V 8 bases, and 12 bases lay outside the gene matches. Germline CDR1 and CDR2: MNHEY and SVGAGI. This CDR3 region has 14 residues. CDR3 region: CASRGTGSFGGYTF. CDR3 bases: TGTGCCAGCCGCGGGACAGGGTCATTTGGGGGCTACACCTTC.

In the case of this clone: Other DNA sequences within the sample encode an identical CDR3. The chain couples TRBV9 to TRBJ2-5; 8 bases map to TRBD2. The J segment lost 5 bases and the V segment lost 0 bases, leaving 3 bases of the junction unmatched. CDR1 is SGDLS, CDR2 YYNGEE, per germline. The CDR3 runs 14 residues. CDR3 region: CASSVGSGGETQYF. CDR3 coding DNA: TGTGCCAGCAGCGTAGGGTCGGGGGGGGAGACCCAGTACTTC.

This clone was counted only a few times. The V gene is TRBV4-1, the J gene TRBJ2-7, with TRBD1 matching over 12 bases. Unmatched junction bases numbered 0, after V lost 3 bases and J lost 0 bases. The CDR3 contains 15 residues. Germline V CDR1 and CDR2: MGHRA, YSYEKL. The CDR3 spells CASSQGQGASYEQYF. The CDR3 region has the DNA TGCGCCAGCAGCCAGGGACAGGGGGCCTCCTACGAGCAGTACTTC.

The chain recombines TRBV6-1 with TRBJ2-3; tentatively, D is TRBD1 (5 bases). V was clipped by 2 bases and J by 1 base, with 10 bases between them. Germline V gene lookup returns CDR1 MNHNS and CDR2 SASEGT. The CDR3 has 15 amino acids. For the CDR3, the DNA is TGTGCCAGCAGTGAATTAGGGGATGGCACAGATACGCAGTATTTT. This gives the protein CASSELGDGTDTQYF.

The chain has TRBV10-1 and TRBJ2-3, with D possibly matching TRBD2 (5 bases). Between the trimmed V and J ends, which lost 6 bases and 6 bases, there was a span of 10 bases. Germline V lookup: CDR1 WNHNN, CDR2 SYGVQD (reference sequence). CDR3 size: 12 residues. CDR3 DNA: TGCGCCAGCAGCGGGGTGATGGATACGCAGTATTTT. This translates into CASSGVMDTQYF.

The V and J genes are TRBV9 and TRBJ1-1; a possible D gene is TRBD1 (5 bases). CDR1 and CDR2 (germline): SGDLS, YYNGEE. The CDR3 contains 15 residues. V was shortened by 1 base and J by 6 bases, with 16 bases between the two germline ends. This CDR3 reads CASSVFGADFPEAFF. CDR3 bases: TGTGCCAGCAGCGTATTTGGGGCAGATTTTCCTGAAGCTTTCTTT.

J is TRBJ2-1 and V is TRBV7-3, with 9 nucleotides matching TRBD2. The CDR3 is 15 residues long. V was clipped by 5 bases and J by 8 bases; unmatched bases: 10. Germline CDR1 reads SGHTA; CDR2 reads FQGTGA. In DNA, the CDR3 is TGTGCCAGCAGCCCTGCGGGAGGGACCAGAGATGAGCAGTTCTTC. Translation: CASSPAGGTRDEQFF.

The chain uses TRBV6-5 and TRBJ2-7; 8 nucleotides agree with TRBD2. This CDR3 is built from 14 residues. Germline V gives CDR1 MNHEY, CDR2 SVGAGI. With V trimmed by 7 bases and J by 2 bases, 7 bases remained unmatched. The CDR3 DNA is TGTGCCAGCAACCCAGCGGGGGCTACCTACGAGCAGTACTTC. Encoded protein: CASNPAGATYEQYF.

The J gene is TRBJ2-2, the V gene TRBV5-4; D remains unclear. V shed 4 bases and J shed 5 bases, with 6 bases lying between them. This CDR3 region has 12 residues. Germline V CDR1 and CDR2: SGHNT, YYREEE (reference sequence). The CDR3 coding sequence is TGTGCCAGCAGCCCAGGTACCGGGGAGCTGTTTTTT. Protein: CASSPGTGELFF.

In its sample, this clone was seen once. The chain has TRBV5-6 and TRBJ2-7; 11 bases map to TRBD1. Germline assignment: CDR1 SGHDT and CDR2 YYEEEE. With V trimmed by 4 bases and J by 3 bases, 6 bases remained unmatched. The CDR3 contains 15 residues. CDR3 DNA: TGTGCCAGCAGCGGGACAGGGGGAGAAAGCTACGAGCAGTACTTC. Protein: CASSGTGGESYEQYF.

The genes are TRBV9 and TRBJ1-5; 7 bases are shared with TRBD1. The length of the CDR3 is 16 residues. Unmatched junction bases numbered 7, after V lost 4 bases and J lost 0 bases. Germline V CDR1 and CDR2: SGDLS, YYNGEE. CDR3 bases: TGTGCCAGCAGCCCAAGGACAGGCAATAGCAATCAGCCCCAGCATTTT. Its protein is CASSPRTGNSNQPQHF.

This chain joins TRBV2 and TRBJ2-2; the match to TRBD1 covers 9 bases. Germline CDR1 SNHLY, CDR2 FYNNEI. The junction had 14 bases not matched to a gene; V was cut back by 2 bases and J by 4 bases. This CDR3 contains 19 residues. The CDR3 nucleotides read TGTGCCAGCAGTGAATTGTTGGGTGGGACAGGGTTTTTCACCGGGGAGCTGTTTTTT. Translated: CASSELLGGTGFFTGELFF.

The V and J genes are TRBV5-6 and TRBJ2-3, with D perhaps matching TRBD2 (6 bases). The V end was cut by 1 base, the J end by 5 bases, with 8 bases between. CDR3 length: 13 amino acids. Germline CDR1 reads SGHDT; CDR2 reads YYEEEE. CDR3 sequence: CASSLMGGDTQYF. The CDR3 DNA reads TGTGCCAGCAGCTTGATGGGGGGAGATACGCAGTATTTT.

V and J are TRBV5-6 and TRBJ1-4; D may be TRBD1 (5 bases). Germline CDR1 reads SGHDT; CDR2 reads YYEEEE. V lost 5 bases, J lost 7 bases, and 12 bases lay in between. The CDR3 covers 13 residues. The DNA of the CDR3 is TGTGCCAGCAGGGAGGGGCCTGTTGAAAAACTGTTTTTT. Translating it yields CASREGPVEKLFF.

The chain recombines TRBV5-5 with TRBJ2-7; maybe TRBD2 (5 bases). The CDR3 extends over 15 amino acids. Germline V gene data show CDR1 as SGHKS and CDR2 as YYEKEE (reference sequence). Trimming removed 3 bases at V and 3 bases at J, with 16 bases between. This CDR3 reads CASSWGDARNYEQYF. Written as DNA, the CDR3 is TGTGCCAGCAGCTGGGGAGATGCGCGAAACTACGAGCAGTACTTC.

The chain links TRBV7-6 to TRBJ2-3, with unresolved D. V lost 1 base and J 0 bases, leaving 5 bases between the germline ends. From germline, CDR1 is SGHVS and CDR2 FNYEAQ. The CDR3 is made up of 14 amino acids. The CDR3 DNA reads as TGTGCCAGCAGCTTAGTAGCCAGCACAGATACGCAGTATTTT. Encoded protein: CASSLVASTDTQYF.

The J gene is TRBJ1-1, the V gene TRBV5-4; D remains unclear. Between the trimmed V and J ends, which lost 1 base and 3 bases, there was a span of 7 bases. Looked up from germline, CDR1 is SGHNT and CDR2 is YYREEE (reference sequence). The CDR3 is 13 amino acids. DNA of the CDR3: TGTGCCAGCAGCTTGAACTTTGACACTGAAGCTTTCTTT. Translated, it gives CASSLNFDTEAFF.

The chain recombines TRBV7-2 with TRBJ2-7; no firm D call. The germline V gene has CDR1 SGHTA and CDR2 FQGNSA. V lost 5 bases and J lost 3, with 8 bases in between. The CDR3 sequence is 12 residues long. CDR3 sequence reads: CASSPPNYEQYF. The CDR3 DNA follows: TGTGCCAGCAGCCCACCTAACTACGAGCAGTACTTC. The variable domain in full, with the rest retrieved from reference TRBV7-2 and TRBJ2-7, is GAGVSQSPSNKVTEKGKDVELRCDPISGHTALYWYRQSLGQGLEFLIYFQGNSAPDKSGLPSDRFSAERTGGSVSTLTIQRTQQEDSAVYLCASSPPNYEQYFGPGTRLTVT.

The chain recombines TRBV15 with TRBJ1-2; maybe TRBD1 (5 bases). Trimming stripped 1 base from V and 8 bases from J, with 14 bases between. This CDR3 has 14 amino acids. The germline V gene has CDR1 LNHNV and CDR2 YYDKDF (reference sequence). CDR3 DNA sequence: TGTGCCACCAGCAGAGGGGGGGAGGAAAACGGCTACACCTTC. This gives the protein CATSRGGEENGYTF.

The chain has TRBV4-2 and TRBJ2-7, with D maybe TRBD2 (6 bases). The CDR3 contains 16 residues. In germline, CDR1 is LGHNA, CDR2 YNFKEQ. Trimming took off 0 bases at V and 6 bases at J, with 18 bases between the two ends. Here the CDR3 DNA reads TGTGCCAGCAGCCAAGATCAGGAGGGGCTCCCACTCGAGCAGTACTTC. Translated: CASSQDQEGLPLEQYF.

The chain couples TRBV7-9 to TRBJ1-1, with D tentatively TRBD1 (5 bases). CDR1 SEHNR and CDR2 FQNEAQ come from the germline V gene (reference sequence). V was cut by 5 bases and J by 8 bases, with 9 bases left in between. The CDR3 is 11 residues long. The DNA for the CDR3 is TGTGCCAGCAGCCGCGGGGGGGAAGCTTTCTTT. This translates into CASSRGGEAFF.

A single count supports this clone. The V gene is TRBV27, the J gene TRBJ2-3, with a weak D call TRBD2 (5 bases). CDR3 length: 14 amino acids. The V and J ends lost 4 bases and 3 bases respectively, with 11 bases between them. The V gene's germline CDR1 is MNHEY and CDR2 SMNVEV (reference sequence). CDR3 sequence reads: CASSSRTQTDTQYF. The CDR3 bases are TGTGCCAGCAGTTCCAGGACTCAAACAGATACGCAGTATTTT.

The chain carries TRBV2 and TRBJ2-7, with D possibly matching TRBD1 (6 bases). CDR1 is SNHLY and CDR2 is FYNNEI in the germline V gene. The CDR3 loop spans 13 amino acids. V lost 10 bases, J lost 6 bases, and 19 bases lay in between. The CDR3 protein is CATRGQPPGEQYF. As DNA, the CDR3 is TGTGCCACCAGAGGACAGCCTCCCGGCGAGCAGTACTTC.

The chain has TRBV13 and TRBJ1-6, with TRBD1 as a possible D gene (5 bases). CDR1 is PRHDT, CDR2 FYEKMQ, per germline (reference sequence). The CDR3 is 14 amino acids. Between the trimmed V and J ends, which lost 3 bases and 8 bases, there was a span of 11 bases. The DNA for the CDR3 is TGTGCCAGCAGCTTTCTCCAGGGCGATTCACCCCTCCACTTT. Protein: CASSFLQGDSPLHF.

The chain employs TRBV7-9 and TRBJ2-5, with 8 bases aligning to TRBD1. V gave up 1 base and J gave up 4 bases; unmatched junction bases: 2. The CDR3 loop spans 14 amino acids. Germline CDR1 and CDR2: SEHNR and FQNEAQ (reference sequence). DNA for the CDR3: TGTGCCAGCAGCTTAGGGACAGGGCTAGAGACCCAGTACTTC. Translation gives CASSLGTGLETQYF.

Worth noting for this clone: Other DNA sequences in this sample translate to the same CDR3. The rearrangement joins TRBV4-1 to TRBJ1-2; tentatively, D is TRBD1 (6 bases). Germline V gene sequence: CDR1 MGHRA, CDR2 YSYEKL. Trimming left V 4 bases short and J 3 bases short, with 15 bases between. This CDR3 spans 15 amino acids. DNA of the CDR3: TGCGCCAGCAGCCGAACACAAGGGGGGGACTATGGCTACACCTTC. This encodes CASSRTQGGDYGYTF.

The V call is TRBV2, the J call TRBJ1-5, with D unresolved. Trimming cost V 3 bases and J 3 bases, with 12 bases left between them. Per the germline V gene, CDR1 is SNHLY and CDR2 is FYNNEI. There are 15 residues in the CDR3. The CDR3 region is CASSDGRLHNQPQHF. The DNA for the CDR3 is TGTGCCAGCAGTGATGGCAGGCTCCACAATCAGCCCCAGCATTTT.

The chain joins TRBV9 to TRBJ1-1; no firm D call. Trimming took off 4 bases at V and 8 bases at J, with 15 bases between the two ends. Germline assignment: CDR1 SGDLS and CDR2 YYNGEE. CDR3 size: 13 residues. CDR3 sequence reads: CASSPRADGEAFF. CDR3 coding DNA: TGTGCCAGCAGCCCCCGTGCGGATGGAGAAGCTTTCTTT.

The chain recombines TRBV6-6 with TRBJ1-1, with 7 bases lining up with TRBD1. The J segment lost 0 bases and the V segment lost 7 bases, leaving 8 bases of the junction unmatched. CDR1 MNHNY and CDR2 SVGAGI come from the germline V gene (reference sequence). CDR3 length equals 15 residues. The CDR3 bases are TGTGCCAGCACCCGGACAGGAGTCATGAACACTGAAGCTTTCTTT. Translated, it gives CASTRTGVMNTEAFF.